This section outlines one TCR beta chain sequence together with its context. Its specificity is not known. Described treatment: some 20 received Ad26.COV2.S at low or high dose, single or two shots; about 5 received placebo; per-sample allocation not given. The samples date from day 63 after the first vaccine or placebo injection. Sequencing was performed with immunoSEQ multiplex PCR; in TCRdb, only in-frame clones are kept and a portion is missing. The repertoire holds hundreds of thousands of clones, with around 89% as singletons. The CDR3 has 14 residues. V was shortened by 2 bases and J by 3 bases, with 13 bases between the two germline ends. Germline V gene data show CDR1 as SQVTM and CDR2 as ANQGSEA. This specimen comes from a study of Ad26.COV2.S vaccination and SARS-CoV-2 variants. The study, taken as a whole, reports: Non-spike TCR breadth did not differ much between vaccine and placebo recipients.

The sequencing used peripheral blood, collected in a trial of Ad26.COV2.S vaccine versus placebo. The rearrangement uses TRBV29-1 and TRBJ1-1; the D is unclear. This receptor was identified in a person aged 18-60 years who received the Ad26.COV2.S COVID-19 vaccine or a placebo. The CDR3 DNA is TGCAGCGTTGAATCTGGTGGGTTGTACACTGAAGCTTTCTTT. It is translated as CSVESGGLYTEAFF.